What follows are 26 T cell receptor beta chains derived from one specimen sequenced in a study of blood T cell repertoires in COVID-19. Profiled with immunoSEQ multiplex PCR; TCRdb holds only in-frame clones, not every one. The table shows some 150,000 clones, with roughly 82% occurring only once. Sequencing used peripheral blood. These TCRs come from a man aged 70 or older with acute or convalescent COVID-19.

The CDR3 is CASSYSGWGQGFEQYF. The CDR3 DNA reads as TGTGCCAGCAGTTACTCGGGTTGGGGACAGGGATTTGAGCAGTACTTC. V is TRBV6-5 and J is TRBJ2-7; the match to TRBD1 covers 9 bases. In germline, CDR1 is MNHEY, CDR2 SVGAGI. The CDR3 is 16 residues long. V lost 0 bases, J lost 7 bases, and 10 bases stayed unmatched.

The rearrangement uses TRBV19 and TRBJ1-1; 9 bases align to TRBD1. The V gene end was trimmed by 5 bases and the J gene end by 1 base; junction bases not matched to a gene: 5. Germline-derived CDR1 and CDR2 are LNHDA and SQIVND (reference sequence). This CDR3 is 15 amino acids long. For the CDR3, the DNA is TGTGCCAGTAGTGCTCCGGGACAGGGGAACACTGAAGCTTTCTTT. It is translated as CASSAPGQGNTEAFF. The full variable domain, completed using reference TRBV19 and TRBJ1-1, is DGGITQSPKYLFRKEGQNVTLSCEQNLNHDAMYWYRQDPGQGLRLIYYSQIVNDFQKGDIAEGYSVSREKKESFPLTVTSAQKNPTAFYLCASSAPGQGNTEAFFGQGTRLTVV.

The J gene is TRBJ2-2, the V gene TRBV27; 10 bases align to TRBD2. CDR1 MNHEY and CDR2 SMNVEV come from the germline V gene (reference sequence). V lost 2 bases and J lost 6; bases outside the gene matches: 9. This CDR3 has 17 amino acids. The CDR3 DNA reads TGTGCCAGCAGTTTAAGGTTCCCTAGCGGGAGTCCCGGGGAGCTGTTTTTT. Its protein product is CASSLRFPSGSPGELFF.

J is TRBJ1-4 and V is TRBV5-1; 8 positions agree with TRBD1. CDR1 and CDR2 from the germline V gene are SGHRS and YFSETQ. V dropped 4 bases and J dropped 10; count of bases not matched to a gene: 15. The CDR3 contains 16 residues. This chain's CDR3 is CASSLESGTGVLKLFF. CDR3 bases: TGCGCCAGCAGCCTGGAATCCGGGACAGGCGTTTTAAAACTGTTTTTT. The variable domain in full, with the rest retrieved from reference TRBV5-1 and TRBJ1-4, is KAGVTQTPRYLIKTRGQQVTLSCSPISGHRSVSWYQQTPGQGLQFLFEYFSETQRNKGNFPGRFSGRQFSNSRSEMNVSTLELGDSALYLCASSLESGTGVLKLFFGSGTQLSVL.

The chain uses TRBV6-6 and TRBJ1-5, with 8 bases identical to TRBD1. Trimming at V came to 6 bases and at J to 4 bases, leaving 8 bases not matched to a gene. Germline V lookup: CDR1 MNHNY, CDR2 SVGAGI (reference sequence). The CDR3 consists of 15 residues. The CDR3, as DNA: TGTGCCAGCAGGAGCGGGACAGGTTTGAATCAGCCCCAGCATTTT. This translates into CASRSGTGLNQPQHF.

This chain connects TRBV11-2 to TRBJ2-1, with unresolved D. V gave up 1 base and J gave up 5 bases, with 9 bases separating them. The CDR3 runs to 14 residues. From germline, CDR1 is SGHAT and CDR2 FQNNGV. The CDR3, as DNA: TGTGCCAGCAGCTTAGCCCAGTTCGACAATGAGCAGTTCTTC. Translating it yields CASSLAQFDNEQFF.

This sequence joins TRBV20-1 and TRBJ2-2; no definite D call. The CDR3 has 12 amino acids. V was clipped by 3 bases and J by 7 bases, with 9 bases between them. Germline V gives CDR1 DFQATT, CDR2 SNEGSKA (reference sequence). The CDR3 spells CSASSFRGELFF. The CDR3 DNA reads as TGCAGTGCTAGTTCCTTTCGCGGGGAGCTGTTTTTT.

The chain uses TRBV6-1 and TRBJ1-2; the D is unclear. CDR3 length: 14 residues. The germline gives CDR1 MNHNS, CDR2 SASEGT. V lost 3 bases, J lost 2 bases, and 10 bases lay in between. DNA of the CDR3: TGTGCCAGCAGTGAGCGGGGTCCGAACTATGGCTACACCTTC. This gives the protein CASSERGPNYGYTF.

The chain uses TRBV19 and TRBJ1-2; no clear D gene. The CDR3 is made up of 14 amino acids. V was shortened by 0 bases and J by 6 bases, with 11 bases between the two germline ends. Per the germline V gene, CDR1 is LNHDA and CDR2 is SQIVND (reference sequence). The CDR3 region has the DNA TGTGCCAGTAGTATAGATCCGGGGAGAGATGGCTACACCTTC. This sequence encodes CASSIDPGRDGYTF. The full variable domain, rest sourced from reference TRBV19 and TRBJ1-2, is DGGITQSPKYLFRKEGQNVTLSCEQNLNHDAMYWYRQDPGQGLRLIYYSQIVNDFQKGDIAEGYSVSREKKESFPLTVTSAQKNPTAFYLCASSIDPGRDGYTFGSGTRLTVV.

The J gene is TRBJ2-3, the V gene TRBV19; 12 bases align to TRBD2. CDR1 and CDR2 (germline): LNHDA, SQIVND (reference sequence). The CDR3 is 15 amino acids. V shed 5 bases, J shed 6 bases, and the junction held 6 bases outside the gene matches. CDR3 nucleotides: TGTGCCAGTAGTCCTAGCGGGAGGGCCCTGGATACGCAGTATTTT. This gives the protein CASSPSGRALDTQYF. The variable domain in full, completed from reference TRBV19 and TRBJ2-3, reads DGGITQSPKYLFRKEGQNVTLSCEQNLNHDAMYWYRQDPGQGLRLIYYSQIVNDFQKGDIAEGYSVSREKKESFPLTVTSAQKNPTAFYLCASSPSGRALDTQYFGPGTRLTVL.

This clone was counted a few times. The chain links TRBV7-2 to TRBJ1-6; D possibly corresponds to TRBD1 (5 bases). This CDR3 has 15 residues. Germline CDR1 is SGHTA and CDR2 is FQGNSA. V was clipped by 5 bases and J by 10 bases, with 18 bases between them. The CDR3 spells CASSPRRGTGSPLHF. In nucleotides, the CDR3 is TGTGCCAGCAGCCCACGTCGGGGGACGGGATCACCCCTCCACTTT.

This clone was found a few times. The genes are TRBV27 and TRBJ1-5; D ambiguous. The CDR3 is made up of 15 amino acids. The V end lost 7 bases, the J end lost 2 bases, and 15 bases lay between the germline ends. From germline, CDR1 is MNHEY and CDR2 SMNVEV (reference sequence). The chain's CDR3 is CASTPGGVGNQPQHF. The CDR3, as DNA: TGTGCCAGCACCCCCGGCGGGGTTGGCAATCAGCCCCAGCATTTT.

The rearrangement joins TRBV28 to TRBJ1-2; D unresolved. CDR3 length: 13 residues. V was pared by 7 bases and J by 5 bases, with 14 bases between. The germline V gene encodes CDR1 MDHEN and CDR2 SYDVKM. The CDR3 is CASTEGKEYGYTF. CDR3 bases: TGTGCCAGCACCGAGGGAAAAGAGTATGGCTACACCTTC.

The rearrangement uses TRBV7-9 and TRBJ2-2; TRBD2 aligns across 14 bases. Germline V gene lookup returns CDR1 SEHNR and CDR2 FQNEAQ (reference sequence). There are 16 residues in the CDR3. V lost 5 bases and J lost 6; bases outside the gene matches: 5. The DNA of the CDR3 is TGTGCCAGCAGCACGACTAGCGGGAGGGCCTCCGGGGAGCTGTTTTTT. Its translation is CASSTTSGRASGELFF.

The chain is built from TRBV9 and TRBJ1-1, with D tentatively TRBD1 (5 bases). Trimming pared 4 bases from V and 3 bases from J, leaving 10 bases between. This CDR3 contains 13 residues. CDR1 and CDR2 (germline): SGDLS, YYNGEE. This chain's CDR3 is CASSRREDTEAFF. The CDR3 coding sequence is TGTGCCAGCAGCCGCAGGGAGGACACTGAAGCTTTCTTT.

This clone came up a few times. The chain is built from TRBV7-3 and TRBJ2-1, with 9 nucleotides matching TRBD1. CDR1 and CDR2 from the germline V gene are SGHTA and FQGTGA. The CDR3 has 15 amino acids. Trimming removed 4 bases from V and 10 bases from J; junction bases left unmatched: 11. CDR3 residues: CASSSTGGAAGEQFF. CDR3 nucleotides: TGTGCCAGCAGCTCGACAGGGGGTGCCGCGGGGGAGCAGTTCTTC.

In nucleotides, the CDR3 is TGTGCCAGCAGTTTCAGCGACAGATTTGGAGGCTACACCTTC. Encoded protein: CASSFSDRFGGYTF. V usage is TRBV2 and J usage is TRBJ1-2, with a possible D match to TRBD1 (5 bases). V dropped 5 bases and J dropped 8 bases, with 18 bases sitting between them. This CDR3 has 14 residues. CDR1 is SNHLY, CDR2 FYNNEI, per germline.

The rearrangement uses TRBV5-1 and TRBJ1-1, with a tentative D call TRBD1 (6 bases). Between the trimmed V and J ends, which lost 3 bases and 0 bases, there was a span of 6 bases. This CDR3 has 13 amino acids. Germline V gene sequence: CDR1 SGHRS, CDR2 YFSETQ. As DNA, the CDR3 is TGCGCCAGCAGCTGGGACATGAACACTGAAGCTTTCTTT. Amino acids: CASSWDMNTEAFF.

This chain uses TRBV7-9 with TRBJ2-1; D perhaps matches TRBD1 (5 bases). CDR1 and CDR2 from the germline V gene are SEHNR and FQNEAQ (reference sequence). Trimming removed 1 base at V and 10 bases at J, with 17 bases between. There are 15 residues in the CDR3. The CDR3 DNA is TGTGCCAGCAGCTTAGGGGGCTACTCTACAAGGGAGCAGTTCTTC. This sequence encodes CASSLGGYSTREQFF.

This chain links TRBV5-1 with TRBJ2-7; TRBD2 might be the D (5 bases). V gave up 3 bases and J gave up 6 bases, with 13 bases separating them. From germline, CDR1 is SGHRS and CDR2 YFSETQ. The CDR3 totals 13 residues. CDR3 DNA sequence: TGCGCCAGCAGCTCCGGGGTGGGTGGCGAGCAGTACTTC. It codes for CASSSGVGGEQYF.

The chain is built from TRBV6-5 and TRBJ2-5, with 12 bases lining up with TRBD2. CDR3 size: 15 residues. V was pared by 5 bases and J by 5 bases, with 6 bases of the junction left unmatched. Per the germline V gene, CDR1 is MNHEY and CDR2 is SVGAGI. The CDR3 protein is CASSSSGTSGETQYF. CDR3 bases: TGTGCCAGCAGTAGCTCCGGGACTAGCGGGGAGACCCAGTACTTC.

CDR3 in amino acids: CASSLPGTGGSYEQYF. CDR3 nucleotide sequence: TGTGCCAGCAGTTTACCCGGGACAGGGGGCTCCTACGAGCAGTACTTC. The chain links TRBV28 to TRBJ2-7; 11 nucleotides agree with TRBD1. The CDR3 runs 16 residues. Germline V gene sequence: CDR1 MDHEN, CDR2 SYDVKM. J lost 0 bases, V lost 2 bases, and 3 bases had no gene match. Full variable domain (rest looked up from reference TRBV28 and TRBJ2-7): DVKVTQSSRYLVKRTGEKVFLECVQDMDHENMFWYRQDPGLGLRLIYFSYDVKMKEKGDIPEGYSVSREKKERFSLILESASTNQTSMYLCASSLPGTGGSYEQYFGPGTRLTVT.

The rearrangement links TRBV7-9 to TRBJ1-1, with D hard to call. Germline assignment: CDR1 SEHNR and CDR2 FQNEAQ (reference sequence). CDR3 length equals 12 residues. V was shortened by 3 bases and J by 10 bases, with 12 bases between the two germline ends. The CDR3: CASSFRAGGAFF. CDR3 DNA: TGTGCCAGCAGCTTTCGGGCAGGAGGAGCTTTCTTT.

V is TRBV3-1 (or the pseudogene TRBV3-2) and J is TRBJ1-5; unclear D gene. Per germline, CDR1 LGHDT and CDR2 YNNKEL (reference sequence). Trimming took 0 bases from V and 4 from J, leaving 7 bases between them. This CDR3 region has 14 residues. The CDR3 protein is CASSQDLGNQPQHF. The CDR3 region has the DNA TGTGCCAGCAGCCAAGATCTAGGTAATCAGCCCCAGCATTTT.

This chain connects TRBV14 to TRBJ2-5; 7 nucleotides line up with TRBD1. The ends lost 2 bases at V and 2 bases at J; junction bases unmatched: 8. The CDR3 covers 16 residues. The germline V gene encodes CDR1 SGHDN and CDR2 FVKESK. The CDR3 nucleotides are TGTGCCAGCAGCCAAACACCGGGACAGATACAAGAGACCCAGTACTTC. Translating gives CASSQTPGQIQETQYF. The full variable domain, in which reference TRBV14 and TRBJ2-5 provide the parts outside the CDR3, is EAGVTQFPSHSVIEKGQTVTLRCDPISGHDNLYWYRRVMGKEIKFLLHFVKESKQDESGMPNNRFLAERTGGTYSTLKVQPAELEDSGVYFCASSQTPGQIQETQYFGPGTRLLVL.

The rearrangement links TRBV10-1 to TRBJ2-7; D ambiguous. In germline, CDR1 is WNHNN, CDR2 SYGVQD (reference sequence). V was trimmed by 3 bases and J by 4 bases, leaving 16 bases between them. This CDR3 has 15 amino acids. The CDR3: CASSDEIIKMYEQYF. In DNA form, the CDR3 reads TGCGCCAGCAGTGATGAGATAATTAAAATGTACGAGCAGTACTTC.